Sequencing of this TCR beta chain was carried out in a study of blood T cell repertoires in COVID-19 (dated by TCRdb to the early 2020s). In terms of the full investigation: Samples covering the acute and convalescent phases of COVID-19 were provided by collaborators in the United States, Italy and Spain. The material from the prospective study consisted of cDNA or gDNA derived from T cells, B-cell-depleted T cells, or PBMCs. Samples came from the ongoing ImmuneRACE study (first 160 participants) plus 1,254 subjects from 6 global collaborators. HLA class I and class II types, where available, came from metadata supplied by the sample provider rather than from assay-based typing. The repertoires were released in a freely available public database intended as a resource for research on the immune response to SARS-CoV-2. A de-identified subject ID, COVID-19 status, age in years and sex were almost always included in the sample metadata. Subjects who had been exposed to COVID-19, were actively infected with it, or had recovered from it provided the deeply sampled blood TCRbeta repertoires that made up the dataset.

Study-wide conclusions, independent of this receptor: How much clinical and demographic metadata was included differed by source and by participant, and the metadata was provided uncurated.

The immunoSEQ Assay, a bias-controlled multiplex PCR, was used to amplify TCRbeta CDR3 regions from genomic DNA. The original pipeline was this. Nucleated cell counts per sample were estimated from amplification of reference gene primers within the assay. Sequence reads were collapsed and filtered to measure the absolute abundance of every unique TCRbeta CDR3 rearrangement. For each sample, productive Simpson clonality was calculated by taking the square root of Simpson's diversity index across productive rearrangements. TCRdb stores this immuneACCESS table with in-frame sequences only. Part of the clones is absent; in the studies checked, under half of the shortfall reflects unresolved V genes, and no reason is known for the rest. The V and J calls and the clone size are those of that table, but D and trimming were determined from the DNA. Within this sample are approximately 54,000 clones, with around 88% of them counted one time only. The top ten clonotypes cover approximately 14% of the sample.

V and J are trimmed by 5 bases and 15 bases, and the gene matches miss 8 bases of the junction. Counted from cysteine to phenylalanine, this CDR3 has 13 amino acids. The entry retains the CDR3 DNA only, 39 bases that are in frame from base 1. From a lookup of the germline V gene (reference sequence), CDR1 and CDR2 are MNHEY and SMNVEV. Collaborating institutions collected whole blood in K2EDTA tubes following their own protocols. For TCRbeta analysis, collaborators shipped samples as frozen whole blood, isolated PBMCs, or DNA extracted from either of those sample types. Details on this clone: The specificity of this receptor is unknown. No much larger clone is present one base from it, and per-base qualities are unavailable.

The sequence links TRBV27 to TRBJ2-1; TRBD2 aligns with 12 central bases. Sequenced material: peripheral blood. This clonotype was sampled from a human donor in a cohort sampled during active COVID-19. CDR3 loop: CASSAGLAGFWFF. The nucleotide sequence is TGTGCCAGCAGTGCAGGACTAGCGGGATTTTGGTTCTTC.